Reported below is one TCR beta chain. Antigen specificity is unknown. This specimen comes from a study of OX40 agonist ivuxolimab in advanced cancers. About the study: The diagnoses of dose-escalation patients were hepatocellular carcinoma, melanoma, renal cell or head and neck cancer.

Overall study results and limits: Circulating CD4+ and CD8+ T cells showed clonal expansion by week 6 at 0.1 to 3.0 mg/kg.

Clones were sequenced by immunoSEQ multiplex PCR, and TCRdb holds only the in-frame ones, with some missing. The data contain roughly 60,000 clones, 91% of them seen just once; the ten biggest clones take up around 2%. Germline CDR1 and CDR2: LNHDA and SQIVND (reference sequence). The CDR3 is made up of 15 amino acids. Between the trimmed V and J ends, which lost 5 bases and 4 bases, there was a span of 15 bases. The TCR sequence derives from an adult with an advanced solid tumor such as melanoma, head and neck, liver or kidney cancer. The V gene is TRBV19, the J gene TRBJ2-1; D uncertain. The source was CD4+ or CD8+ T cells sorted from blood, collected in a trial of the OX40 agonist ivuxolimab. CDR3 sequence (DNA): TGTGCCAGTAGTGGGGAAACTCTACTTTACAATGAGCAGTTCTTC. Protein: CASSGETLLYNEQFF.